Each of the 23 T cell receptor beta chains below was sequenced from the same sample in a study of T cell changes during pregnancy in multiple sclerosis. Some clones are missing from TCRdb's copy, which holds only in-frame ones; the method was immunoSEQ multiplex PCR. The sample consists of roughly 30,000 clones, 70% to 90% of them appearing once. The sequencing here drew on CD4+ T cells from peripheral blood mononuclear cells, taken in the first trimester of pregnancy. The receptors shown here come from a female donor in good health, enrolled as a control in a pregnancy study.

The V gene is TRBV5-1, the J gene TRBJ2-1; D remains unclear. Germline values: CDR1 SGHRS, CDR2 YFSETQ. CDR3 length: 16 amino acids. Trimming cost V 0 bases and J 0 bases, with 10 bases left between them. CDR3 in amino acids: CASSLVSSSSYNEQFF. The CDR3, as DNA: TGCGCCAGCAGCTTGGTTAGCAGCAGCTCCTACAATGAGCAGTTCTTC.

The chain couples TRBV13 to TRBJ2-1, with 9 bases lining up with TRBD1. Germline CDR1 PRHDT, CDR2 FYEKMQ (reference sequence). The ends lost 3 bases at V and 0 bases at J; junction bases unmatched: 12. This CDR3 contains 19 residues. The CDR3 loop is CASSFQVGTGRSSYNEQFF. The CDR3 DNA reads TGTGCCAGCAGCTTTCAGGTGGGGACAGGGAGAAGCTCCTACAATGAGCAGTTCTTC.

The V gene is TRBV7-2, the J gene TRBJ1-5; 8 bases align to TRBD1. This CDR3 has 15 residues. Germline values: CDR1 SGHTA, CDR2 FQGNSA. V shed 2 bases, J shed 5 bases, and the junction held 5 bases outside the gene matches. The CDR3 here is CASSLWAGQDQPQHF. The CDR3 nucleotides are TGTGCCAGCAGCTTATGGGCGGGACAGGATCAGCCCCAGCATTTT.

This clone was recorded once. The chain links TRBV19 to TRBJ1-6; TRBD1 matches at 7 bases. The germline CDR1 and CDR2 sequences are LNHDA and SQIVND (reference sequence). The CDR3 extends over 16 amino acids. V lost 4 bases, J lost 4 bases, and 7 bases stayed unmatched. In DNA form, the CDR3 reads TGTGCCAGTAGTAGCGGACAGGACCATTATAATTCACCCCTCCACTTT. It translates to CASSSGQDHYNSPLHF.

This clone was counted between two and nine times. DNA of the CDR3: TGTGCCAGCAGTTACTCAACAGGGGCTCAGCCCCAGCATTTT. Translating it yields CASSYSTGAQPQHF. The rearrangement links TRBV6-5 to TRBJ1-5; 7 bases map to TRBD1. The CDR3 consists of 14 residues. The J segment lost 6 bases and the V segment lost 0 bases, leaving 2 bases of the junction unmatched. CDR1 MNHEY and CDR2 SVGAGI come from the germline V gene.

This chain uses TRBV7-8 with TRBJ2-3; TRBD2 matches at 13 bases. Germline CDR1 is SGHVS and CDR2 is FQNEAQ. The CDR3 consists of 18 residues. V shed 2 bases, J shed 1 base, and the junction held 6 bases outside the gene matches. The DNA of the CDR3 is TGTGCCAGCAGCTTAATACTAGCGGGGGGGAGCCGCACAGATACGCAGTATTTT. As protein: CASSLILAGGSRTDTQYF.

The CDR3 DNA is TGTGCCAGCTCACCAACGTATCGGGGGGGCAACGACGAGCAGTACTTC. Encoded protein: CASSPTYRGGNDEQYF. The rearrangement uses TRBV18 and TRBJ2-7, with 8 nucleotides matching TRBD2. Trimming took 2 bases from V and 5 from J; bases not matched to a gene: 11. The germline V gene encodes CDR1 KGHSH and CDR2 LQKENI. The CDR3 extends over 16 amino acids.

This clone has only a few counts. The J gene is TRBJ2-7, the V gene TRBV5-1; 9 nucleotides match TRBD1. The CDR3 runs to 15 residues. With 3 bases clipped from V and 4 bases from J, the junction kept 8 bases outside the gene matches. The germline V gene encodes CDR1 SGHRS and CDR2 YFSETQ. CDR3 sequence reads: CASSWTGEVMYEQYF. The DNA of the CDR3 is TGCGCCAGCAGCTGGACAGGGGAGGTCATGTACGAGCAGTACTTC.

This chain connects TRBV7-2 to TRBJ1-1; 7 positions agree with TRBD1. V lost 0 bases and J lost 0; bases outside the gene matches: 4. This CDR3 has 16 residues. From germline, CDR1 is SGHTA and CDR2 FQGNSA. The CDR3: CASSLAVGQMNTEAFF. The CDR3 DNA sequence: TGTGCCAGCAGCTTAGCAGTGGGACAGATGAACACTGAAGCTTTCTTT. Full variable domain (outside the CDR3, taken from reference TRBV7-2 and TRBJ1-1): GAGVSQSPSNKVTEKGKDVELRCDPISGHTALYWYRQSLGQGLEFLIYFQGNSAPDKSGLPSDRFSAERTGGSVSTLTIQRTQQEDSAVYLCASSLAVGQMNTEAFFGQGTRLTVV.

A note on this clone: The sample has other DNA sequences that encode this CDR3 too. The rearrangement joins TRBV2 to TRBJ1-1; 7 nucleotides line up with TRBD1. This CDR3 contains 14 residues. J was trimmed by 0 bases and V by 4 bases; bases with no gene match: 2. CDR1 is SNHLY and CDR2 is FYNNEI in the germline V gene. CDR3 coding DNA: TGTGCCAGCAGTGTCGACAGGGTGAACACTGAAGCTTTCTTT. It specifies CASSVDRVNTEAFF. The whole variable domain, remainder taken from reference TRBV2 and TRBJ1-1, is EPEVTQTPSHQVTQMGQEVILRCVPISNHLYFYWYRQILGQKVEFLVSFYNNEISEKSEIFDDQFSVERPDGSNFTLKIRSTKLEDSAMYFCASSVDRVNTEAFFGQGTRLTVV.

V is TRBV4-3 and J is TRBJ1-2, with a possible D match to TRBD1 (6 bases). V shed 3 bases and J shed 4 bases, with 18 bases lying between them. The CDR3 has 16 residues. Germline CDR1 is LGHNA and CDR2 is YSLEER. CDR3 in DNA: TGCGCCAGCAGCCAGGCTGACAGGAGCAGATTCTATGGCTACACCTTC. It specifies CASSQADRSRFYGYTF.

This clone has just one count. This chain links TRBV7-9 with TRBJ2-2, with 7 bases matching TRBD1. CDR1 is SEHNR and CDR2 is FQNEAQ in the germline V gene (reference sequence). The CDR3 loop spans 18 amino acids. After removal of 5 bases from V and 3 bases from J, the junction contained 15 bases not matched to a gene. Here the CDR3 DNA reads TGTGCCAGCAGCCCCCAAAGAGACAGGGTCGGGTACACCGGGGAGCTGTTTTTT. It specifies CASSPQRDRVGYTGELFF.

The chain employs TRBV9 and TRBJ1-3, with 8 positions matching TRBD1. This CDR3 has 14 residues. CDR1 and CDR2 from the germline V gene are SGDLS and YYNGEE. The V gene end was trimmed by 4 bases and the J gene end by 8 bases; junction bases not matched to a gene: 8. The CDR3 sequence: CASSTRTGMDTIYF. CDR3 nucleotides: TGTGCCAGCAGCACCCGGACAGGGATGGACACCATATATTTT. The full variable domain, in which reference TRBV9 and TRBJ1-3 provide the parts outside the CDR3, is DSGVTQTPKHLITATGQRVTLRCSPRSGDLSVYWYQQSLDQGLQFLIQYYNGEERAKGNILERFSAQQFPDLHSELNLSSLELGDSALYFCASSTRTGMDTIYFGEGSWLTVV.

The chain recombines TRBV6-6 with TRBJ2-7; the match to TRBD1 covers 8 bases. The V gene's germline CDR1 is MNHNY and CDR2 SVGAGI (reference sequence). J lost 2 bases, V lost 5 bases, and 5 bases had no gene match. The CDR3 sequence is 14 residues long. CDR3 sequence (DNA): TGTGCCAGCAGTGCCAGACAGGGGCCCTACGAGCAGTACTTC. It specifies CASSARQGPYEQYF.

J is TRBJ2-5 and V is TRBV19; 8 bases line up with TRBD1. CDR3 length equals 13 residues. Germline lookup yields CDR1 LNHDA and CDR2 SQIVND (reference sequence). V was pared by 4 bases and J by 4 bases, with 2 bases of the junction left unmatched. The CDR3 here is CASSTGGRETQYF. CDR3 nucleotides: TGTGCCAGTAGTACAGGGGGCCGAGAGACCCAGTACTTC.

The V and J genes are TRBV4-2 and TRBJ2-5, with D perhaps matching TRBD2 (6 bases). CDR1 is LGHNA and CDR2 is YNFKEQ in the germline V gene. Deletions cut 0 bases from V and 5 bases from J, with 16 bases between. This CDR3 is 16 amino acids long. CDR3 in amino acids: CASSQDGRQRPETQYF. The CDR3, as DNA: TGTGCCAGCAGCCAAGATGGGAGGCAGAGGCCCGAGACCCAGTACTTC.

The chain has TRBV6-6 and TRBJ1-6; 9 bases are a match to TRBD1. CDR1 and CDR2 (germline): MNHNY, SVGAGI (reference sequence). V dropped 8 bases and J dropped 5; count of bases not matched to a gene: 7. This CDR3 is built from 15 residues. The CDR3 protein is CASLRRDRDNSPLHF. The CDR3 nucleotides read TGTGCCAGCCTCCGCCGGGACAGGGATAATTCACCCCTCCACTTT.

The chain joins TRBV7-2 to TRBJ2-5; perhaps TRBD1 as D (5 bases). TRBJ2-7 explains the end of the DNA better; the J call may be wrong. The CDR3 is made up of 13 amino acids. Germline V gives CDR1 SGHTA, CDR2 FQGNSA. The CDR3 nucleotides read TGTGCCAGCAGCTCCACAGGTCCCTACGAGCAGTACTTC. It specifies CASSSTGPYEQYF.

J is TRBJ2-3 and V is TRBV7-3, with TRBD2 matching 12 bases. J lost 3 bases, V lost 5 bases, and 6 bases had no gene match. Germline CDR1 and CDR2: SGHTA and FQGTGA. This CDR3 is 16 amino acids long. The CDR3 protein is CASSPIGLAGTDTQYF. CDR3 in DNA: TGTGCCAGCAGCCCGATCGGACTAGCGGGGACAGATACGCAGTATTTT. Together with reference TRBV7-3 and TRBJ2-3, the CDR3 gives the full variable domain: GAGVSQTPSNKVTEKGKYVELRCDPISGHTALYWYRQSLGQGPEFLIYFQGTGAADDSGLPNDRFFAVRPEGSVSTLKIQRTERGDSAVYLCASSPIGLAGTDTQYFGPGTRLTVL.

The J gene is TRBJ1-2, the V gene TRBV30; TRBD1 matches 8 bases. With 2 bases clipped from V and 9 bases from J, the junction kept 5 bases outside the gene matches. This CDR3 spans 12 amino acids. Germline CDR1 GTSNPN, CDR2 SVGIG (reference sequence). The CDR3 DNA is TGTGCCTGGAGTAGAGGACAGGGAAGCTACACCTTC. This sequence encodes CAWSRGQGSYTF.

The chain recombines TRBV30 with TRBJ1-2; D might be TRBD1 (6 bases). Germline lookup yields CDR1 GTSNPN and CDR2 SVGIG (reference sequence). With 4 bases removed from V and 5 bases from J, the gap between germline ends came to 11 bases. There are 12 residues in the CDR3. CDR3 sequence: CAWMIQGYGYTF. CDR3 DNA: TGTGCCTGGATGATCCAGGGGTATGGCTACACCTTC.

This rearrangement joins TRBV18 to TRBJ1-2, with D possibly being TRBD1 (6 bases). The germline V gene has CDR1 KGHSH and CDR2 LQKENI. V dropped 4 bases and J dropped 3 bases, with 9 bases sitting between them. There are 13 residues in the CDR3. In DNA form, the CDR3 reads TGTGCCAGCTCACGGACAGAGGACTATGGCTACACCTTC. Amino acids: CASSRTEDYGYTF.

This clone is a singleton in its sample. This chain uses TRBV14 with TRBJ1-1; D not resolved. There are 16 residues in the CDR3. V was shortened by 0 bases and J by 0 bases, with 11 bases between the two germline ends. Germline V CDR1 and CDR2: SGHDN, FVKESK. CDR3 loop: CASSQDVGWVNTEAFF. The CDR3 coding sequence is TGTGCCAGCAGCCAAGATGTCGGGTGGGTGAACACTGAAGCTTTCTTT.